This entry concerns a single TCR beta chain. This clonotype came up many times. Its antigen is currently not known. The input lacks base qualities; no much larger clone sits a single base away. The TCR beta CDR3 regions were amplified from RNA transcripts. For the first round of RT-PCR on the TCR CDR3, the HTBI primer set was used together with the Qiagen OneStep RT-PCR kit. Libraries were constructed in a second round of multiplex PCR, after which size selection and purification were performed. Sequencing of the libraries was done on an Illumina HiSeq2000 using paired-end 100 bp reads. In the authors' own workflow: Raw data were processed with SOAPnuke, discarding reads with adapters, uncalled bases, mean Phred below 15, or no exact constant-primer or identifier match. COPE v1.2.5 was used to merge the high-quality paired reads, and each unique nucleotide sequence was defined as a clonotype. MiTCR v1.1 was used to align the clonotypes against IMGT TRBV, TRBD and TRBJ reference segments. Only V-J combinations with frequency above 0.0001, covering roughly 99% of repertoires, were analysed. A TCS score was defined as the ratio of F50 (clonal expansion) to E x V (chaos), with BLOSUM62-based TCRdist applied between CDR3 peptides within each V-J. Welch's t-statistics and random forest reduced around 510 V-J features to roughly 13, which were used in a naive Bayes classifier (R e1071). TCRdb reran the public reads through fastp at Q25 and MiXCR, keeping productive beta chains. Each CDR3 protein gets just one entry, which takes the most common genes and DNA from the rows behind it. These V and J calls are TCRdb output, not the study's own analysis. The sample table contains fewer than 110,000 distinct CDR3 sequences; only one count was recorded for about 17% of them. Jointly, the top ten make up about 45% of the sample.

This specimen comes from a study of T cells in Graves' hyperthyroidism and ophthalmopathy (dated by TCRdb to the late 2010s). Study-level background: Peripheral blood was sampled at the time of initial diagnosis, prior to any treatment. According to the paper, TCR Vbeta CDR3 sequencing was carried out on some 130 peripheral blood samples, which came from 40 to 45 ophthalmopathy, 75 or so hyperthyroidism and roughly 17 progressor patients. Thyroid tissue and blood T-cell repertoires from six Graves' hyperthyroidism patients were also compared in the study. After blood sampling, hyperthyroidism patients were treated with methimazole at a starting dose of 30 mg daily, and ophthalmopathy patients were treated with high-dose intravenous methylprednisolone. To identify distinguishing TCR V-J signatures, a discovery cohort of around 100 patients was used, comprising some 45 with Graves' ophthalmopathy and about 59 with stable Graves' hyperthyroidism. The roughly 100 discovery patients were randomly divided into training and test sets at a 7:3 ratio. An independent validation cohort of about 20 hyperthyroidism patients and about 16 patients who later progressed to ophthalmopathy tested prospective prediction of ophthalmopathy.

The paper's findings and limits, for the study overall: During validation, the model predicted progression to ophthalmopathy a median of approximately 7 months ahead of onset, with more than 60% sensitivity and around 73% specificity. Most expanded thyroid clonotypes (frequency above 0.001) were also found in blood, which suggests that blood repertoires may mirror thyroid immune responses. No statistical method was used to set the sample size in advance, and investigators knew the group allocation. In cross-validation, a model built on a 13 V-J signature told ophthalmopathy apart from stable hyperthyroidism with 87.88% sensitivity and about 81% specificity, and in testing the same model reached 80%/75%.

Stable Graves' hyperthyroidism was defined as the absence of progression to ophthalmopathy over 18 months of follow-up. Hyperthyroidism patients were newly diagnosed, with disease duration under 2 months, and aged 18 to 65 years. Exclusion was applied to patients with uncontrolled infections, other autoimmune diseases, pregnancy or lactation. Diagnoses relied on clinical symptoms, serum thyroxine and TRAb, thyroid ultrasound and orbital computed tomography. PBMCs were separated from roughly 10 ml of fresh peripheral blood using Ficoll-Paque density gradient centrifugation. Total RNA was extracted with Trizol reagent, and quality was checked on an Agilent 2100 Bioanalyzer. The sequencing input was blood. This sequence was found in a woman aged 45 to 65 with Graves' hyperthyroidism.

DNA sequence: TGTGCCAGCAGTTTGTCTCAATACTGGGCTGAAGCTTTCTTT. Translated, this is CASSLSQYWAEAFF. Recombination connected TRBV28 to TRBJ1-1; the D gene cannot be named for sure. Relative to germline, V is 3 bases shorter and J is 6 bases shorter, with 14 bases between their ends. The CDR3 goes from the cysteine to the phenylalanine over 14 residues. Only the CDR3 part of the read is kept: 42 bases, read in frame from the first base. As encoded in the germline V gene, CDR1 is MDHEN while CDR2 is SYDVKM.